A selection of T cell receptor beta chains follows, all from one sample in a study of human T cells and chemical hapten exposure. In TCRdb, the 5' RACE reads were re-called with MiXCR into one record per CDR3 protein. The sample shows more than 60,000 distinct CDR3 sequences, 15% of them seen only once. These receptors were taken from a female donor in good health. Both conserved end residues are part of each CDR3. The D gene is left open where the match is weak. Clone size, where shown, is once, few, many, or a class for clones that have expanded.

D	V	J	size	DNA	CDR3
.	TRBV7-2	TRBJ1-2	.	TGTGCCAGCAGCCCTTCCCAGGGTGGCTATGGCTACACCTTC	CASSPSQGGYGYTF
.	TRBV6-6	TRBJ1-3	few	TGTGCCAGCAGTCCGGGACGGAACTCTGGAAACACCATATATTTT	CASSPGRNSGNTIYF
.	TRBV23-1	TRBJ2-5	few	TGCGCCAGCAGTCAATCGAAGGGGGATTGTGGGAAAGAGACCCAGTACTTC	CASSQSKGDCGKETQYF
.	TRBV29-1	TRBJ2-7	few	TGCAACCTCACTAGCAACGAGCAGTACTTC	CNLTSNEQYF
.	TRBV29-1	TRBJ1-2	.	TGCAGCGCCATTCGACAGGAAGACTATGGCTACACCTTC	CSAIRQEDYGYTF
.	TRBV3-1	TRBJ1-3	.	TGTGCCAGCAGCCAAGATCGGGCAGGGAGTGGAAACACCATATATTTT	CASSQDRAGSGNTIYF
.	TRBV29-1	TRBJ1-1	few	TGCAGCGTATTGGGTGGGGCAGGGAGCACTGAAGCTTTCTTT	CSVLGGAGSTEAFF
TRBD2	TRBV6-6	TRBJ2-1	.	TGTGCCAGCAGTTACGGGTTAGCGGGAAACAATGAGCAGTTCTTC	CASSYGLAGNNEQFF
.	TRBV20-1	TRBJ2-7	.	TGCAGTGCGGAGCTGGTGGGGGCCGGCGAGCAGTACTTC	CSAELVGAGEQYF
TRBD1	TRBV9	TRBJ1-1	few	TGTGCCAGCAGCGTAGACGGCAGGGGGCTGAGGAACACTGAAGCTTTCTTT	CASSVDGRGLRNTEAFF
.	TRBV20-1	TRBJ2-7	.	TGCAGTGCTACTGGGGTAACAGGGGACTACGAGCAGTGCTTC	CSATGVTGDYEQCF
.	TRBV5-1	TRBJ2-7	.	TGCGCCAGCAGCTTGGAGGCGGGACATTACTACGAGCAGTACTTC	CASSLEAGHYYEQYF
TRBD2	TRBV30	TRBJ2-3	.	TGTGCCTGGCTAGTAGCGGGAGGGCCGACAGATACGCAGTATTTT	CAWLVAGGPTDTQYF
.	TRBV2	TRBJ2-7	.	TGTGCCAGCTCGGGAGAAACCTACGAGCAGTACTTC	CASSGETYEQYF